The present T cell receptor beta chain was sequenced within a study of cytomegalovirus exposure and HLA in healthy donors. Study in general: Of the donors genotyped, 398 in all, 80% to 85% fell in the Caucasian-associated ancestry cluster. Study-level points and caveats: The classifier was said to identify cytomegalovirus status with high specificity and sensitivity. Cytomegalovirus association was listed for about 150 TCR beta chains. An analysis done earlier found most TCR beta V segments productive about 87% or about 30% of the time.

The V gene end was trimmed by 4 bases and the J gene end by 2 bases; junction bases not matched to a gene: 5. This CDR3 contains 14 residues. Germline V lookup: CDR1 MGHDK, CDR2 SYGVNS. As regards this clone: Antigen unknown. Other DNA sequences in the sample encode the same CDR3.

PCR amplification relied on 60 Vbeta primers (plus 13 Jbeta primers). Libraries were prepared by immunoSEQ multiplex PCR; TCRdb keeps only in-frame clonotypes and omits some of them. Here the sample spans 100,000 to 150,000 clones, approximately 82% being singletons. Sequenced sample: PBMCs. This chain joins TRBV25-1 and TRBJ2-7; 7 bases map to TRBD1. The clonotype comes from a female donor in good health and CMV-seronegative. The CDR3 here is CASSGGGRTYEQYF. CDR3 in DNA: TGTGCCAGCAGTGGAGGGGGCAGAACCTACGAGCAGTACTTC.